These 18 T cell receptor beta chains originate from one sample sequenced in a study of T-cell memory formation after mild COVID-19. One entry per CDR3 protein results from TCRdb running MiXCR on the 5' RACE reads. This sample has around 300,000 distinct CDR3 sequences, with around 13% found just once. Sequencing input: PBMCs or a T cell subset sorted from them (not recorded which). These receptors were taken from a young man who had mild COVID-19 (a few samples of this study predate the infection). Cell type and time point are not known.

Only a few counts were recorded for this clonotype. The DNA of the CDR3 is TGCAGTGCCGCAGGAACTTCCTATGGCTACACCTTC. As protein: CSAAGTSYGYTF. The chain links TRBV20-1 to TRBJ1-2; D unresolved. From germline, CDR1 is DFQATT and CDR2 SNEGSKA (reference sequence). Trimming pared 6 bases from V and 4 bases from J, leaving 12 bases between. The length of the CDR3 is 12 residues.

This clonotype appeared a few times. The chain has TRBV4-3 and TRBJ2-1, with 9 bases identical to TRBD1. J gave up 10 bases and V 4 bases, and 8 bases lay outside the gene matches. Per germline, CDR1 LGHNA and CDR2 YSLEER. The CDR3 covers 14 residues. The CDR3 is CASSRRTGEGEQFF. The CDR3 DNA reads as TGCGCCAGCAGCCGTCGGACAGGGGAAGGAGAGCAGTTCTTC.

This clonotype was picked up a small number of times. The V and J genes are TRBV7-2 and TRBJ1-4, with D possibly being TRBD1 (5 bases). The CDR3 loop spans 17 amino acids. CDR1 SGHTA and CDR2 FQGNSA come from the germline V gene. The V end lost 1 base, the J end lost 0 bases, and 12 bases lay between the germline ends. CDR3 bases: TGTGCCAGCAGCTTAGAAGGGGCGGGAGCAACTAATGAAAAACTGTTTTTT. Its protein is CASSLEGAGATNEKLFF.

This chain links TRBV2 with TRBJ1-6, with TRBD1 matching 9 bases. Germline assignment: CDR1 SNHLY and CDR2 FYNNEI. This CDR3 spans 14 amino acids. Germline trimming cut 6 bases from V and 10 bases from J; bases unmatched to any gene: 7. CDR3 protein: CASRRETGGSPLHF. CDR3 nucleotide sequence: TGTGCCAGCAGGAGGGAGACAGGGGGATCACCCCTCCACTTT. The entire variable domain, with the rest obtained from reference TRBV2 and TRBJ1-6, is as follows: EPEVTQTPSHQVTQMGQEVILRCVPISNHLYFYWYRQILGQKVEFLVSFYNNEISEKSEIFDDQFSVERPDGSNFTLKIRSTKLEDSAMYFCASRRETGGSPLHFGNGTRLTVT.

The chain has TRBV27 and TRBJ2-2; possible D gene TRBD2, 6 bases. The CDR3 is made up of 16 amino acids. The germline V and J ends were trimmed by 0 bases and 1 base, with 9 bases remaining between them. CDR1 and CDR2 from the germline V gene are MNHEY and SMNVEV (reference sequence). The CDR3: CASSLSFGGNTGELFF. CDR3 nucleotides: TGTGCCAGCAGTTTATCCTTCGGGGGGAACACCGGGGAGCTGTTTTTT.

This clonotype has at least ten counts. A much larger clone differs from this one at a single base, so this may be a read error. The chain joins TRBV5-1 to TRBJ2-5; D remains ambiguous. CDR1 is SGHRS and CDR2 is YFSETQ in the germline V gene. This CDR3 has 11 residues. V gave up 0 bases and J gave up 5 bases, with 2 bases separating them. CDR3 protein: CASSLDETQYF. CDR3 nucleotide sequence: TGCGCCAGCAGCTTGGACGAGACCCAGTACTTC. The complete variable domain, with remaining parts taken from reference TRBV5-1 and TRBJ2-5, reads KAGVTQTPRYLIKTRGQQVTLSCSPISGHRSVSWYQQTPGQGLQFLFEYFSETQRNKGNFPGRFSGRQFSNSRSEMNVSTLELGDSALYLCASSLDETQYFGPGTRLLVL.

The V and J genes are TRBV6-5 and TRBJ1-2; D gene uncertain. Trimming left V 10 bases short and J 2 bases short, with 8 bases between. Germline lookup yields CDR1 MNHEY and CDR2 SVGAGI. The CDR3 is 11 amino acids. CDR3 residues: CATAENYGYTF. CDR3 DNA: TGTGCCACGGCAGAAAACTATGGCTACACCTTC.

Many counts were recorded for this clonotype. The chain links TRBV7-2 to TRBJ1-5; D is unclear. This CDR3 is 15 amino acids long. Germline V gene data show CDR1 as SGHTA and CDR2 as FQGNSA. Trimming took off 4 bases at V and 0 bases at J, with 10 bases between the two ends. The CDR3 sequence: CASSWYRVSNQPQHF. In nucleotides, the CDR3 is TGTGCCAGCAGCTGGTATCGCGTTAGCAATCAGCCCCAGCATTTT.

The table lists this clonotype with a few counts. The chain links TRBV27 to TRBJ2-5, with 7 bases that match TRBD1. J was trimmed by 6 bases and V by 5 bases; bases with no gene match: 6. The CDR3 is 13 residues long. Germline V gene lookup returns CDR1 MNHEY and CDR2 SMNVEV (reference sequence). The CDR3, as DNA: TGTGCCAGCAGTCCAAACAGGGGAAAGACCCAGTACTTC. Residues: CASSPNRGKTQYF.

The rearrangement links TRBV6-4 to TRBJ2-3, with D possibly TRBD2 on 6 matching bases. Germline V lookup: CDR1 MRHNA, CDR2 SNTAGT. This CDR3 comprises 16 residues. Trimming removed 2 bases at V and 0 bases at J, with 12 bases between. The CDR3 spells CASSDGMGGSTDTQYF. CDR3 coding DNA: TGTGCCAGCAGTGACGGGATGGGAGGTAGCACAGATACGCAGTATTTT.

This chain uses TRBV7-2 with TRBJ2-6; either TRBD1 or TRBD2 may fit D (6 bases each). There are 22 residues in the CDR3. The germline gives CDR1 SGHTA, CDR2 FQGNSA. V lost 7 bases to trimming and J lost 0 bases, with 31 bases between them. DNA for the CDR3: TGTGCCAGCACCCCGTCAGTACGCGGGGTGTGGGACACTCTCTCTGGGGCCAACGTCCTGACTTTC. Translated: CASTPSVRGVWDTLSGANVLTF. Full variable domain (missing parts from reference TRBV7-2 and TRBJ2-6): GAGVSQSPSNKVTEKGKDVELRCDPISGHTALYWYRQSLGQGLEFLIYFQGNSAPDKSGLPSDRFSAERTGGSVSTLTIQRTQQEDSAVYLCASTPSVRGVWDTLSGANVLTFGAGSRLTVL.

This clonotype has more than one count but fewer than ten. This chain connects TRBV29-1 to TRBJ1-1; D unclear. Per germline, CDR1 SQVTM and CDR2 ANQGSEA. CDR3 length: 11 residues. V lost 4 bases and J lost 10, with 13 bases in between. The CDR3 sequence is CSVVAVGLAFF. The CDR3 DNA follows: TGCAGCGTTGTAGCAGTGGGGTTAGCTTTCTTT.

The V and J genes are TRBV7-2 and TRBJ1-5; perhaps TRBD1 as D (5 bases). CDR1 is SGHTA, CDR2 FQGNSA, per germline. Trimming pared 8 bases from V and 4 bases from J, leaving 12 bases between. This CDR3 has 13 amino acids. The CDR3 DNA reads TGTGCCAGCCAGGGCAGGGTAAATCAGCCCCAGCATTTT. Translation: CASQGRVNQPQHF.

This clonotype occurred a few times. The genes are TRBV7-9 and TRBJ1-2, with D unresolved. The germline gives CDR1 SEHNR, CDR2 FQNEAQ (reference sequence). The CDR3 spans 13 residues. V was clipped by 5 bases and J by 8 bases, with 15 bases between them. The CDR3: CASSRPLQWGYTF. Here the CDR3 DNA reads TGTGCCAGCAGCCGACCCCTTCAATGGGGCTACACCTTC.

This clonotype appeared many times. The genes are TRBV7-2 and TRBJ2-6; 7 positions agree with TRBD1. V shed 1 base and J 1 base; nucleotides not matched to a gene: 4. The CDR3 loop spans 17 amino acids. Germline CDR1 is SGHTA and CDR2 is FQGNSA. The CDR3 nucleotides read TGTGCCAGCAGCTTAGGGGACAGAGCGTCTGGGGCCAACGTCCTGACTTTC. Protein product: CASSLGDRASGANVLTF.

The chain has TRBV7-2 and TRBJ1-6; D is ambiguous. Trimming cost V 3 bases and J 2 bases, with 5 bases left between them. CDR3 size: 14 residues. Germline lookup yields CDR1 SGHTA and CDR2 FQGNSA. CDR3: CASSFLAYNSPLHF. In DNA form, the CDR3 reads TGTGCCAGCAGCTTTCTGGCCTATAATTCACCCCTCCACTTT.

J is TRBJ2-1 and V is TRBV7-6; 8 nucleotides match TRBD1. V trimming: 9 bases; J trimming: 6 bases; junction bases outside the gene matches: 10. The germline CDR1 and CDR2 sequences are SGHVS and FNYEAQ. This CDR3 comprises 14 residues. The CDR3 spells CASKQTGAINEQFF. CDR3 in DNA: TGTGCCAGTAAGCAGACAGGGGCTATCAATGAGCAGTTCTTC.

This clonotype was counted a few times. The chain carries TRBV18 and TRBJ2-2, with 7 bases fitting TRBD2. Germline loops: CDR1 KGHSH, CDR2 LQKENI. The junction had 9 bases not matched to a gene; V was cut back by 4 bases and J by 4 bases. This CDR3 spans 16 amino acids. CDR3 nucleotides: TGTGCCAGCTCACAACGTACTAGCGACAGCACCGGGGAGCTGTTTTTT. Its protein product is CASSQRTSDSTGELFF. Variable domain in full (rest from reference TRBV18 and TRBJ2-2): NAGVMQNPRHLVRRRGQEARLRCSPMKGHSHVYWYRQLPEEGLKFMVYLQKENIIDESGMPKERFSAEFPKEGPSILRIQQVVRGDSAAYFCASSQRTSDSTGELFFGEGSRLTVL.